These T cell receptor beta chains were read from a single sample in a study of blood T cell repertoires in COVID-19. Sequenced by immunoSEQ multiplex PCR; TCRdb stores in-frame clones only, minus some. Of 50,000 to 70,000 clones in the sample, about four fifths are singletons; the top ten hold around a sixth. The specimen sequenced was peripheral blood. All receptors derive from a man aged 70-80 years with active COVID-19. CDR3s include the opening cysteine and the closing phenylalanine or tryptophan. The D gene is left open where the match is weak. Not every row has a clone size; where given, it reads once, few, many or a size class.

>TRBD2|.|TRBV9|TRBJ2-6
TGTGCCAGCAGCGTAGGGGGCGGGAGATCCCCCGGGGCCAACGTCCTGACTTTC
CASSVGGGRSPGANVLTF
>.|.|TRBV5-4|TRBJ2-5
TGTGCCAGCAGCTTGGAGGCGCGGGCCCAAGAGACCCAGTACTTC
CASSLEARAQETQYF
>TRBD1|.|TRBV10-3|TRBJ1-2
TGTGCCGCGCGTACCGGGACAGGGCCCTATGGCTACACCTTC
CAARTGTGPYGYTF
>TRBD1|.|TRBV5-1|TRBJ2-1
TGCGCCAGCAGCTTCGGACAGGGGCAGGGAAATGAGCAGTTCTTC
CASSFGQGQGNEQFF
>.|.|TRBV2|TRBJ2-5
TGTGCCAGCAGTCTAACGACCGGAGGCGAAGAGACCCAGTACTTC
CASSLTTGGEETQYF
>.|once|TRBV6-1|TRBJ2-2
TGTGCCAGCAGCCACCCGGGTCTTAACACCGGGGAGCTGTTTTTT
CASSHPGLNTGELFF
>TRBD2|.|TRBV12-5|TRBJ2-1
TGTGCTAGTGGTAGAGCGGGGAGCTCCTACAATGAGCAGTTCTTC
CASGRAGSSYNEQFF
>.|.|TRBV15|TRBJ1-2
TGTGCCACCAGCAGAGACGGGACATCCAGGGCAGGGGGCTACACCTTC
CATSRDGTSRAGGYTF
>.|.|TRBV3-1/TRBV3-2|TRBJ2-7
TGTGCCAGCAGCCGGGACATCTACTACGAGCAGTACTTC
CASSRDIYYEQYF
>.|.|TRBV9|TRBJ1-1
TGTGCCAGCAGCGAGGGACTGGGGGATTACAACACTGAAGCTTTCTTT
CASSEGLGDYNTEAFF
>TRBD1|.|TRBV6-6|TRBJ1-6
TGTGCCAGCAGGCCGGGACAGGATAATTCACCCCTCCACTTT
CASRPGQDNSPLHF
>TRBD1|.|TRBV7-9|TRBJ2-7
TGTGCCAGCAGTCGGGACAGTAGTTCCTACGAGCAGTACTTC
CASSRDSSSYEQYF
>.|many|TRBV7-9|TRBJ2-2
TGTGCCAGAAAAAACTCGAACACCGGGGAGCTGTTTTTT
CARKNSNTGELFF
>.|.|TRBV19|TRBJ1-2
TGTGCCAGTAGACCTACCGGGGTGAGTGGCTACACCTTC
CASRPTGVSGYTF